This T cell receptor (beta chain) emerged from a study of blood T cells in healthy people across ages. Broader study findings: Per million T cells, TCR beta diversity dropped roughly linearly as age increased.

Germline V gene data show CDR1 as MDHEN and CDR2 as SYDVKM. This CDR3 region has 22 residues. Trimming removed 2 bases from V and 0 bases from J; junction bases left unmatched: 22. Each individual donor underwent a draw of ten milliliters of peripheral blood. Points on this clonotype: Its antigen is as yet unknown.

It was with a sample-barcoded 5' primer and a J-beta primer mix that a second PCR of about 7 to 12 cycles was run. Template switching added a 12-random-nucleotide identifier to every cDNA molecule. In TCRdb, the 5' RACE reads were re-called with MiXCR into one record per CDR3 protein. The table has 1.5 million to 2 million distinct CDR3 sequences, roughly 27% seen once. This receptor was taken from a woman aged 25 to 39 in good health. Sequenced input: blood. The J gene is TRBJ2-3, the V gene TRBV28, with TRBD2 matching over 8 bases. This CDR3 is CASSLPPGREAAGVSSTDTQYF. CDR3 in DNA: TGTGCCAGCAGTTTACCCCCTGGCAGGGAAGCAGCGGGGGTTTCTAGCACAGATACGCAGTATTTT.